The sequence of this TCR beta chain was determined in a study of blood T cells in healthy people across ages. Each sample had at least 6.5 million PBMCs isolated. The extraction recovered at least 5 micrograms of total RNA per sample. For the second PCR, which ran for 7 to 11 cycles, a sample-barcoded 5' primer and a J-beta primer mix were used. Every cDNA was tagged by a template-switch adaptor with 12 random nucleotides. TCRdb reanalysed the 5' RACE reads using MiXCR and keeps one entry per CDR3 protein. The table includes about 900,000 distinct CDR3 sequences, 62% detected once. Looked up from germline, CDR1 is LGHDT and CDR2 is YNNKEL (reference sequence). Deletions cut 3 bases from V and 4 bases from J, with 9 bases between. CDR3 length equals 13 residues.

Sequencing was performed on blood. The receptor comes from a man aged 25-45 years in good health. This chain joins TRBV3-1 and TRBJ1-2, with a tentative D call TRBD1 (5 bases). For the CDR3, the DNA is TGTGCCAGCAGCCACGGGACTCTCTATGGCTACACCTTC. It codes for CASSHGTLYGYTF.